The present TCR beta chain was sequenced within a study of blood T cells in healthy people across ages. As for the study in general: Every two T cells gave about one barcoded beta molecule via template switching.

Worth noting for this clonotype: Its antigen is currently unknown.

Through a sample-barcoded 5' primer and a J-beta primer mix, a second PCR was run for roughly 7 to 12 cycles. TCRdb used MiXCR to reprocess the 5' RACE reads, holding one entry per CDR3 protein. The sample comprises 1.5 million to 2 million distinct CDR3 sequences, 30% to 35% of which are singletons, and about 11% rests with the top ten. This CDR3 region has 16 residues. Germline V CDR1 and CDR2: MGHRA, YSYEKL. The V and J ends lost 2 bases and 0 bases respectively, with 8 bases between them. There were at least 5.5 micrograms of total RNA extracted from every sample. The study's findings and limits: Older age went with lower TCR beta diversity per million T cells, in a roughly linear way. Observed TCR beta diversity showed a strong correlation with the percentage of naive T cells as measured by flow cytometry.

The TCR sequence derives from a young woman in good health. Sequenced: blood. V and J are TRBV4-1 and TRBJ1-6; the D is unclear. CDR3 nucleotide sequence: TGCGCCAGCAGCCAAACAGATAGCTCCTATAATTCACCCCTCCACTTT. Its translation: CASSQTDSSYNSPLHF.